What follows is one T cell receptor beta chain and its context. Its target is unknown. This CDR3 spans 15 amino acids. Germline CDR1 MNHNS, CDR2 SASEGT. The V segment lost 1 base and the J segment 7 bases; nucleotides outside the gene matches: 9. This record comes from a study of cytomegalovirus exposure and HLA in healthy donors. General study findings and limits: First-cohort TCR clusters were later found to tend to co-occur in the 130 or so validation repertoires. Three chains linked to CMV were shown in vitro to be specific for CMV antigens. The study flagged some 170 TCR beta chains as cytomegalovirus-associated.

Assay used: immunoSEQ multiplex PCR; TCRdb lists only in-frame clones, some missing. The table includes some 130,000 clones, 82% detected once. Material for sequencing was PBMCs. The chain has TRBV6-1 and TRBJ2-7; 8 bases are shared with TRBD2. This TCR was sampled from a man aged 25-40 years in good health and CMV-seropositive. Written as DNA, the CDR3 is TGTGCCAGCAGTGAAGAGGGACTAGGGGTCGGTGAGCAGTACTTC. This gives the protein CASSEEGLGVGEQYF.